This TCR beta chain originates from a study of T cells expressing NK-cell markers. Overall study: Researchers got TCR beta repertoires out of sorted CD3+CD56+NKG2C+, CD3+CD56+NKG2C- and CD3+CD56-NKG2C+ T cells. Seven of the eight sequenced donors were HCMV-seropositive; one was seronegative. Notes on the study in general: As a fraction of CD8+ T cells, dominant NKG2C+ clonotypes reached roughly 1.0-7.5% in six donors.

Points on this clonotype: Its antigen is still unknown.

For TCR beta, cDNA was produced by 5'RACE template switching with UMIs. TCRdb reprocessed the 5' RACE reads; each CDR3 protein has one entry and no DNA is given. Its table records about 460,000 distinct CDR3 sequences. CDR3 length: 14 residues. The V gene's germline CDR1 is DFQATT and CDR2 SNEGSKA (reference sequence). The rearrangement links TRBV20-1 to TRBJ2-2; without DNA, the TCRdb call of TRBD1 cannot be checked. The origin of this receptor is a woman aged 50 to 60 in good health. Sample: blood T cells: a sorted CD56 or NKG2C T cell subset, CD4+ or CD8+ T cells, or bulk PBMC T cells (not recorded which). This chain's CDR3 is CSAARQSGTGELFF.